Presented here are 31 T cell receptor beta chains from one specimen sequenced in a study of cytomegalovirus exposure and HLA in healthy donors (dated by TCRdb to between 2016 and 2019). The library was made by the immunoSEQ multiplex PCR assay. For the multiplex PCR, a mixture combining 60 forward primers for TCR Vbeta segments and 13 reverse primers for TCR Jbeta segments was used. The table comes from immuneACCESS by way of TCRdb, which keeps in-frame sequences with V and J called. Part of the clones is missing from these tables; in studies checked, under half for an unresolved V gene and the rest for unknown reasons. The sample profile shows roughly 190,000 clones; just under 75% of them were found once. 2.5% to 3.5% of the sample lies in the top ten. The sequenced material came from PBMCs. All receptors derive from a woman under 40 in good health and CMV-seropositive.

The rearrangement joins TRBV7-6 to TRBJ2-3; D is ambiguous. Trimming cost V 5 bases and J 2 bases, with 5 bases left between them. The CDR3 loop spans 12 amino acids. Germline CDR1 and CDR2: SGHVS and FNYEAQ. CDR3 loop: CASSPNTDTQYF. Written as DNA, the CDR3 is TGTGCCAGCAGCCCAAACACAGATACGCAGTATTTT.

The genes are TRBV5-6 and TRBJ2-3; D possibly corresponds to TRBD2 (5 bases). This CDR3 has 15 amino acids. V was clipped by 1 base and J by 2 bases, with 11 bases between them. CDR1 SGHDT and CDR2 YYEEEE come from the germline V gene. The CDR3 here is CASSLWRVYTDTQYF. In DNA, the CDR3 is TGTGCCAGCAGCTTGTGGCGGGTCTACACAGATACGCAGTATTTT.

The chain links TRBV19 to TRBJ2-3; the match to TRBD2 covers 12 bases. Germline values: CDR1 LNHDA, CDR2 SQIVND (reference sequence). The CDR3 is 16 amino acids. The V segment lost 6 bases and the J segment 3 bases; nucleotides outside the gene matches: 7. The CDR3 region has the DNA TGTGCCAGTAGCCGACGACTAGCGGGAGTTACAGATACGCAGTATTTT. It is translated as CASSRRLAGVTDTQYF.

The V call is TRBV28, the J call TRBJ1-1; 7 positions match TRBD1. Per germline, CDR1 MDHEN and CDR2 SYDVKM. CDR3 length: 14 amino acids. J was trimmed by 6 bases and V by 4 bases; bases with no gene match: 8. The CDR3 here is CASSSLTGTPEAFF. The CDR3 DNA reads TGTGCCAGCAGTTCCCTGACAGGGACCCCTGAAGCTTTCTTT. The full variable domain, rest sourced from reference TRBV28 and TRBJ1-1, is DVKVTQSSRYLVKRTGEKVFLECVQDMDHENMFWYRQDPGLGLRLIYFSYDVKMKEKGDIPEGYSVSREKKERFSLILESASTNQTSMYLCASSSLTGTPEAFFGQGTRLTVV.

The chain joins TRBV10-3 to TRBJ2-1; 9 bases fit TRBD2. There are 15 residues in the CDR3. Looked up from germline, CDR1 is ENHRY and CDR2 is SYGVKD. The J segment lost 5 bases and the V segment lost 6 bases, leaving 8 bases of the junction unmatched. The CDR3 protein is CAIRPFASGNNEQFF. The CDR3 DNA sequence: TGTGCCATCAGGCCGTTTGCTAGCGGGAACAATGAGCAGTTCTTC.

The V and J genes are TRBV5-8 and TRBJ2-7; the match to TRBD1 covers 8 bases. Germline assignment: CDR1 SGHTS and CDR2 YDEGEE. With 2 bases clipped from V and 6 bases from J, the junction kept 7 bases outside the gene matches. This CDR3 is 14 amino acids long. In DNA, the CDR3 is TGTGCCAGCAGCTTTCGACAGGGGTATATCGAGCAGTACTTC. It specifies CASSFRQGYIEQYF. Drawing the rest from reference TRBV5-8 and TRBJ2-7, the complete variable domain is EAGVTQSPTHLIKTRGQQATLRCSPISGHTSVYWYQQALGLGLQFLLWYDEGEERNRGNFPPRFSGRQFPNYSSELNVNALELEDSALYLCASSFRQGYIEQYFGPGTRLTVT.

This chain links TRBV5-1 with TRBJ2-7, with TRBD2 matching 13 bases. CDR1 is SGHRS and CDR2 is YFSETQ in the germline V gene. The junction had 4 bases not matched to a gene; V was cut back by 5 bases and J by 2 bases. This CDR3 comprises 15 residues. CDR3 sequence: CASRQGLAGTYEQYF. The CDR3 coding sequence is TGCGCCAGCAGACAGGGACTAGCGGGAACCTACGAGCAGTACTTC.

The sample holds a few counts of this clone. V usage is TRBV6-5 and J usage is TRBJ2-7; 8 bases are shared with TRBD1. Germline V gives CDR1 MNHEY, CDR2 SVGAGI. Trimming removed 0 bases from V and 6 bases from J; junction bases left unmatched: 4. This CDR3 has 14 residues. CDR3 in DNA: TGTGCCAGCAGTTACTCGACAGGGGTGGGCGAGCAGTACTTC. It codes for CASSYSTGVGEQYF.

The DNA for the CDR3 is TGTGCCAGCAGTTCATCCTCTACTAGCGGGAGTCGAGAGACCCAGTACTTC. Translation gives CASSSSSTSGSRETQYF. The gene calls are TRBV27 and TRBJ2-5; 11 bases fit TRBD2. The CDR3 spans 17 residues. Germline-derived CDR1 and CDR2 are MNHEY and SMNVEV (reference sequence). The J segment lost 4 bases and the V segment lost 4 bases, leaving 11 bases of the junction unmatched.

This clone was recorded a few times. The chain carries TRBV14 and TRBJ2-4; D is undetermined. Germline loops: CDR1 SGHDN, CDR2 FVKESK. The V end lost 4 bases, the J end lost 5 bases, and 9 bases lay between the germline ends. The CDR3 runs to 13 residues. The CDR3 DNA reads TGTGCCAGCAGCCGTGTAGAAGAAAACATTCAGTACTTC. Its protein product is CASSRVEENIQYF.

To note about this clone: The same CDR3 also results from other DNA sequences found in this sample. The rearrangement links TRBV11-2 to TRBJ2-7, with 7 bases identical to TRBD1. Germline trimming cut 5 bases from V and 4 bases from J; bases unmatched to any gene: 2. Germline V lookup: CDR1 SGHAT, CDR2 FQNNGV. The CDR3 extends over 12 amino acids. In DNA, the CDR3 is TGTGCCAGCAGCCTGGACAGGTACGAGCAGTACTTC. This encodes CASSLDRYEQYF.

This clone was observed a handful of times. Here the CDR3 DNA reads TGCGCCAGCAGCCCGAGCGGGAGTGCCAACGAGCAGTACTTC. It encodes CASSPSGSANEQYF. The chain couples TRBV5-1 to TRBJ2-7, with 8 bases matching TRBD2. CDR1 SGHRS and CDR2 YFSETQ come from the germline V gene. V shed 4 bases and J 5 bases; nucleotides not matched to a gene: 8. CDR3 length: 14 amino acids.

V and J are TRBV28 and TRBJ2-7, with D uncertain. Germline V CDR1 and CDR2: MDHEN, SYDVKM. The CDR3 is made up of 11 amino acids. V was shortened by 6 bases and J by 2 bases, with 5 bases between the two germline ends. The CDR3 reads CASSPTYEQYF. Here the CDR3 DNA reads TGTGCCAGCAGCCCTACCTACGAGCAGTACTTC.

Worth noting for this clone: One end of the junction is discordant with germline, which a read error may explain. The CDR3 DNA is TGTGCCAGCAGAGGACAGGGTATCAGGTTC. This gives the protein CASRGQGIRF. J is TRBJ2-7 and V is TRBV2, with 8 bases identical to TRBD1. There are 10 residues in the CDR3. CDR1 is SNHLY and CDR2 is FYNNEI in the germline V gene.

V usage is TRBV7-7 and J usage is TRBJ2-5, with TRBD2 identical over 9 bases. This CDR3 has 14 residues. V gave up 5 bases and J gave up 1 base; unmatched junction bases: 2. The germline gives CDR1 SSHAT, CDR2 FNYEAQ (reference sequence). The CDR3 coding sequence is TGTGCCAGCAGCCAAGCGGGGGGCCAAGAGACCCAGTACTTC. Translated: CASSQAGGQETQYF.

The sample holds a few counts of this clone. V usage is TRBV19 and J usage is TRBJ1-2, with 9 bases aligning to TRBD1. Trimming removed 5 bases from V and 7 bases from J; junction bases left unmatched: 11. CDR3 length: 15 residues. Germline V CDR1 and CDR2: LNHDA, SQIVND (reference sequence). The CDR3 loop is CASSGAGTGTGGYTF. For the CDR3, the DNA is TGTGCCAGTAGTGGGGCCGGGACAGGGACCGGTGGCTACACCTTC.

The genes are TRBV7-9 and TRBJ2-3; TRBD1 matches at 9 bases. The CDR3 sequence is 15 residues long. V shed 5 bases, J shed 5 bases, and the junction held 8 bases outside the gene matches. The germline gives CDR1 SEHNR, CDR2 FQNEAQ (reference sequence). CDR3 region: CASSLDRGSRDTQYF. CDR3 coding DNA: TGTGCCAGCAGCCTCGACAGGGGGTCTAGAGATACGCAGTATTTT.

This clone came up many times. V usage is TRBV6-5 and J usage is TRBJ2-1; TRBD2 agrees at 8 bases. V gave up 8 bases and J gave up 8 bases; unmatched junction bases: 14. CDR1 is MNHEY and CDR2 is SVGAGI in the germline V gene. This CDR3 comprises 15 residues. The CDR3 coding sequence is TGTGCCAGCCCCGATAACGGGAGGGTAGGCCATGAGCAGTTCTTC. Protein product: CASPDNGRVGHEQFF.

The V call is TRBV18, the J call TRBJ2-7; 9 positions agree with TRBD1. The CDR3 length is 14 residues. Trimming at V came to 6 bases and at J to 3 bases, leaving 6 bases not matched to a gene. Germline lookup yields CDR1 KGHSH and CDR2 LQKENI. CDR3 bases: TGTGCCAGCTCCCCGGGACAGGGATTCTACGAGCAGTACTTC. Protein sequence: CASSPGQGFYEQYF.

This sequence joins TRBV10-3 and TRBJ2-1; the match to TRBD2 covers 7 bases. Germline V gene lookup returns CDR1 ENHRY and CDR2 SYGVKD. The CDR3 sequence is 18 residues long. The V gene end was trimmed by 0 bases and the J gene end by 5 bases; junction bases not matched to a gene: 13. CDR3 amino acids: CAISESLQPGTTHNEQFF. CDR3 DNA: TGTGCCATCAGTGAGTCGCTACAACCCGGGACTACCCACAATGAGCAGTTCTTC.

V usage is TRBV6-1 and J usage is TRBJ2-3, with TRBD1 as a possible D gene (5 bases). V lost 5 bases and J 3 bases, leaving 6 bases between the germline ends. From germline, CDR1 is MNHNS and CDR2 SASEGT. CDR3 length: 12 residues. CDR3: CASSPGTDTQYF. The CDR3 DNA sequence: TGTGCCAGCAGTCCAGGGACAGATACGCAGTATTTT.

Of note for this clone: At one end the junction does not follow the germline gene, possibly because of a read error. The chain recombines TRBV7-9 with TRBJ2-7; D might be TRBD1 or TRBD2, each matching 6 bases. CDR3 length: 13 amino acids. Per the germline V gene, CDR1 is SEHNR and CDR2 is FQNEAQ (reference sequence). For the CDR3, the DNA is TGTTCCAGCAGCTTAGGAGGGGGTAGCGAGCAGTACTTC. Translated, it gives CSSSLGGGSEQYF.

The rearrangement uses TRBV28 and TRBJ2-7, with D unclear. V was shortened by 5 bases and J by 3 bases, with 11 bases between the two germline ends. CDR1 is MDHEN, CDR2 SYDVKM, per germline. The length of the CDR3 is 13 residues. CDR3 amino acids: CASSTDDIYEQYF. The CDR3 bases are TGTGCCAGCAGTACAGATGACATCTACGAGCAGTACTTC.

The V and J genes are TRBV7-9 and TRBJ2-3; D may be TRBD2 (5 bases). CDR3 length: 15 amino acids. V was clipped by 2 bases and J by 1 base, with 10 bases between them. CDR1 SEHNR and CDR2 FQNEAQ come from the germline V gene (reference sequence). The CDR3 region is CASSLRGSGTDTQYF. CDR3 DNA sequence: TGTGCCAGCAGCTTACGGGGTTCGGGCACAGATACGCAGTATTTT.

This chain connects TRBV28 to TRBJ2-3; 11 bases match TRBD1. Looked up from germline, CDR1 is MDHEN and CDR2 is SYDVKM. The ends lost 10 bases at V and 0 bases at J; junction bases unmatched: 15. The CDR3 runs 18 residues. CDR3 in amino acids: CATSGQGEGWLSTDTQYF. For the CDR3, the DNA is TGTGCCACTTCGGGACAGGGGGAAGGATGGCTAAGCACAGATACGCAGTATTTT.

CDR3 residues: CASSDVGAPGNTIYF. The CDR3 DNA reads as TGTGCCAGCAGTGACGTGGGGGCTCCCGGAAACACCATATATTTT. This sequence joins TRBV2 and TRBJ1-3, with TRBD1 as a possible D gene (6 bases). The CDR3 covers 15 residues. Trimming removed 3 bases at V and 4 bases at J, with 13 bases between. Germline CDR1 reads SNHLY; CDR2 reads FYNNEI.

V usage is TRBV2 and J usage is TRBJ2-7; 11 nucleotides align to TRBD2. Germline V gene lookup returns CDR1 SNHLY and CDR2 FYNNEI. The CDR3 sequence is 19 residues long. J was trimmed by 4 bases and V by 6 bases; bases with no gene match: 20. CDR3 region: CASRRGLAGGPAGRYEQYF. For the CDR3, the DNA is TGTGCCAGCAGACGGGGTCTAGCGGGAGGCCCCGCCGGAAGGTACGAGCAGTACTTC.

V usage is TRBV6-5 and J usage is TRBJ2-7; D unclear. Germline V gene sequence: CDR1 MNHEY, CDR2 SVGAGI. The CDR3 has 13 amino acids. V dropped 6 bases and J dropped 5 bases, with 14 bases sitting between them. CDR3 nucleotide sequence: TGTGCCAGCAGCGACTGGCCTCCAAACGAGCAGTACTTC. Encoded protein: CASSDWPPNEQYF.

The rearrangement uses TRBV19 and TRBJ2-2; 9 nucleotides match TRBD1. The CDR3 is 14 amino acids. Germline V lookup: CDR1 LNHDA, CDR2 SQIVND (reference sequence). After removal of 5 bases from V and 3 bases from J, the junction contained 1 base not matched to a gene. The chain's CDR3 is CASSRTGDTGELFF. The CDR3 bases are TGTGCCAGTAGTCGGACAGGGGACACCGGGGAGCTGTTTTTT.

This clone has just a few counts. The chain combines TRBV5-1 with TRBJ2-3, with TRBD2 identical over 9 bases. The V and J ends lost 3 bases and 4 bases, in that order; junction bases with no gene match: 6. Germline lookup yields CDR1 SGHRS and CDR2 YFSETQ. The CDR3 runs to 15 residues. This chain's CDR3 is CASSSPRGGADTQYF. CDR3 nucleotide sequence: TGCGCCAGCAGCTCTCCGCGGGGGGGCGCAGATACGCAGTATTTT.

The chain's CDR3 is CASSSEAATHEGAFF. The CDR3 DNA reads TGTGCCAGCAGCTCGGAGGCCGCCACCCATGAAGGAGCTTTCTTT. The J gene is TRBJ1-1, the V gene TRBV5-4; D is ambiguous. CDR1 is SGHNT, CDR2 YYREEE, per germline (reference sequence). V lost 3 bases and J lost 10, with 22 bases in between. The CDR3 totals 15 residues.